The 16 T cell receptor beta chains given below trace back to one sample, sequenced in a study of cytomegalovirus exposure and HLA in healthy donors. The PCR was carried out with 60 Vbeta primers and 13 Jbeta primers. Clones were read by immunoSEQ multiplex PCR, and TCRdb kept only the in-frame ones, dropping some. The sample has 250,000 to 350,000 clones; 80% are singletons. Sequenced sample: PBMCs. The source of these receptors is a girl aged 2-10 years in good health and CMV-seronegative.

A word on this clone: Its ends do not fully match the called genes, so a read error is possible. CDR3 DNA: TGTTCCAGCAGCTTCGTTAACTATGGCTACACCTTC. Translated: CSSSFVNYGYTF. V gene TRBV7-9 combines with J gene TRBJ1-2; no reliable D call. From germline, CDR1 is SEHNR and CDR2 FQNEAQ (reference sequence). The CDR3 is 12 residues long.

The rearrangement links TRBV9 to TRBJ1-1; D gene unclear. Germline V lookup: CDR1 SGDLS, CDR2 YYNGEE. This CDR3 comprises 13 residues. V was shortened by 2 bases and J by 3 bases, with 8 bases between the two germline ends. DNA for the CDR3: TGTGCCAGCAGCGTTGTGTCGGACACTGAAGCTTTCTTT. Its protein product is CASSVVSDTEAFF.

The CDR3 region is CASTKIGVGYGYTF. In DNA, the CDR3 is TGTGCCAGCACCAAGATCGGGGTCGGCTATGGCTACACCTTC. The chain carries TRBV27 and TRBJ1-2, with D hard to call. The CDR3 has 14 residues. From germline, CDR1 is MNHEY and CDR2 SMNVEV (reference sequence). The V and J ends lost 7 bases and 4 bases respectively, with 16 bases between them.

The rearrangement joins TRBV19 to TRBJ1-1; TRBD1 aligns across 9 bases. CDR3 length: 16 residues. The V gene end was trimmed by 3 bases and the J gene end by 2 bases; junction bases not matched to a gene: 7. Germline CDR1 LNHDA, CDR2 SQIVND (reference sequence). In DNA, the CDR3 is TGTGCCAGTAGTATCAACAACAGGGGGCTTAACACTGAAGCTTTCTTT. Protein sequence: CASSINNRGLNTEAFF.

The V call is TRBV7-2, the J call TRBJ2-3, with D possibly being TRBD2 (5 bases). Germline CDR1 reads SGHTA; CDR2 reads FQGNSA. Trimming pared 6 bases from V and 8 bases from J, leaving 15 bases between. The CDR3 covers 13 residues. The CDR3 loop is CASRRWGTSTQYF. In DNA, the CDR3 is TGTGCCAGCAGGCGATGGGGTACTAGTACGCAGTATTTT.

This clone appeared a few times. At one end the junction does not follow the germline gene, possibly because of a read error. The chain recombines TRBV10-3 with TRBJ2-7; 7 bases are shared with TRBD1. Germline CDR1 and CDR2: ENHRY and SYGVKD. CDR3 length equals 15 residues. This CDR3 reads CASSRLRGSSYEQYF. In DNA form, the CDR3 reads TGTGCCAGCAGTCGCCTCAGGGGGAGCTCCTACGAGCAGTACTTC.

The J gene is TRBJ2-7, the V gene TRBV11-1; D is unclear. The CDR3 length is 13 residues. The ends were cut back, 1 base at V and 1 base at J, with 5 bases in the middle. CDR1 SGHAT and CDR2 FQDESV come from the germline V gene (reference sequence). The CDR3 here is CASSLVVSYEQYF. For the CDR3, the DNA is TGTGCCAGCAGCTTAGTAGTATCCTACGAGCAGTACTTC. Complete variable domain (other parts from reference TRBV11-1 and TRBJ2-7): EAEVAQSPRYKITEKSQAVAFWCDPISGHATLYWYRQILGQGPELLVQFQDESVVDDSQLPKDRFSAERLKGVDSTLKIQPAELGDSAMYLCASSLVVSYEQYFGPGTRLTVT.

V usage is TRBV14 and J usage is TRBJ1-2; the D gene is possibly TRBD1 (5 bases). Trimming pared 1 base from V and 4 bases from J, leaving 16 bases between. The CDR3 extends over 16 amino acids. Looked up from germline, CDR1 is SGHDN and CDR2 is FVKESK. CDR3: CASSQALGVRTYGYTF. CDR3 in DNA: TGTGCCAGCAGCCAAGCCCTAGGGGTGAGGACCTATGGCTACACCTTC.

V gene TRBV6-1 combines with J gene TRBJ2-1; 10 nucleotides agree with TRBD2. Germline loops: CDR1 MNHNS, CDR2 SASEGT. The ends lost 2 bases at V and 7 bases at J; junction bases unmatched: 5. The length of the CDR3 is 15 residues. CDR3 protein: CASSEMSSGSNEQFF. The CDR3 DNA is TGTGCCAGCAGTGAAATGTCTAGCGGGAGTAATGAGCAGTTCTTC.

The chain has TRBV11-2 and TRBJ1-3, with D possibly TRBD1 on 5 matching bases. Germline V gives CDR1 SGHAT, CDR2 FQNNGV. The ends were cut back, 5 bases at V and 0 bases at J, with 14 bases in the middle. The CDR3 is 16 amino acids. The CDR3 nucleotides are TGTGCCAGCAGCCAGGCCTCAGGGCTCTCTGGAAACACCATATATTTT. Its protein product is CASSQASGLSGNTIYF.

The chain couples TRBV30 to TRBJ2-1; 7 nucleotides align to TRBD2. The CDR3 contains 16 residues. With 2 bases clipped from V and 3 bases from J, the junction kept 10 bases outside the gene matches. The germline V gene has CDR1 GTSNPN and CDR2 SVGIG (reference sequence). In nucleotides, the CDR3 is TGTGCCTGGAGTCAATTCAAGCGGGGAGGCTACAATGAGCAGTTCTTC. Protein: CAWSQFKRGGYNEQFF.

The chain carries TRBV5-8 and TRBJ1-2; 7 nucleotides agree with TRBD1. Trimming removed 10 bases from V and 1 base from J; junction bases left unmatched: 10. The CDR3 spans 14 residues. Germline V gene lookup returns CDR1 SGHTS and CDR2 YDEGEE. In DNA, the CDR3 is TGTGCCGGAAAAGGGACAGTTGTTAACTATGGCTACACCTTC. Protein sequence: CAGKGTVVNYGYTF.

The chain employs TRBV5-1 and TRBJ1-2; no clear D gene. Germline V lookup: CDR1 SGHRS, CDR2 YFSETQ. The CDR3 contains 13 residues. Deletions cut 4 bases from V and 8 bases from J, with 15 bases between. The DNA of the CDR3 is TGCGCCAGCAGCCAGGCGGCGGAGGGAGGCTACACCTTC. The encoded protein is CASSQAAEGGYTF. Full variable domain (outside the CDR3, taken from reference TRBV5-1 and TRBJ1-2): KAGVTQTPRYLIKTRGQQVTLSCSPISGHRSVSWYQQTPGQGLQFLFEYFSETQRNKGNFPGRFSGRQFSNSRSEMNVSTLELGDSALYLCASSQAAEGGYTFGSGTRLTVV.

The chain is built from TRBV28 and TRBJ2-7; D is undetermined. The CDR3 runs to 20 residues. The germline V gene has CDR1 MDHEN and CDR2 SYDVKM. The V end was cut by 2 bases, the J end by 2 bases, with 28 bases between. The CDR3 sequence is CASSLAFYAPGVSRPYEQYF. CDR3 nucleotide sequence: TGTGCCAGCAGTTTAGCTTTTTATGCTCCAGGTGTCAGCCGCCCCTACGAGCAGTACTTC.

The chain recombines TRBV27 with TRBJ2-5; 12 positions agree with TRBD2. The CDR3 extends over 14 amino acids. Trimming took 6 bases from V and 7 from J; bases not matched to a gene: 6. In germline, CDR1 is MNHEY, CDR2 SMNVEV (reference sequence). The CDR3 DNA follows: TGTGCCAGCAGCTGGACTAGCGGGATGGGGACCCAGTACTTC. Amino acids: CASSWTSGMGTQYF.

V gene TRBV5-6 combines with J gene TRBJ1-2; maybe TRBD1 (5 bases). The CDR3 extends over 16 amino acids. V was trimmed by 1 base and J by 7 bases, leaving 20 bases between them. CDR1 is SGHDT and CDR2 is YYEEEE in the germline V gene. CDR3 DNA: TGTGCCAGCAGCTTGTGGCAGGGCGGCGCTTGGCGTGGCTACACCTTC. It encodes CASSLWQGGAWRGYTF.